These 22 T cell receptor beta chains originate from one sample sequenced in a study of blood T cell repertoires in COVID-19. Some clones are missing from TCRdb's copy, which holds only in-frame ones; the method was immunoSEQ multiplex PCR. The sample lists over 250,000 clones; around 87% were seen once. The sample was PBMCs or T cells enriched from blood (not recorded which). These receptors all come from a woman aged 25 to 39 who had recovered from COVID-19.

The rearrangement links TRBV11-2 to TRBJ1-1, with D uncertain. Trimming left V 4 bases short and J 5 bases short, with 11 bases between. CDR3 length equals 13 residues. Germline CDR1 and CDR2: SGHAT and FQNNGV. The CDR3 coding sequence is TGTGCCAGCAGCTCCGACACGGGGACTGAAGCTTTCTTT. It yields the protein CASSSDTGTEAFF.

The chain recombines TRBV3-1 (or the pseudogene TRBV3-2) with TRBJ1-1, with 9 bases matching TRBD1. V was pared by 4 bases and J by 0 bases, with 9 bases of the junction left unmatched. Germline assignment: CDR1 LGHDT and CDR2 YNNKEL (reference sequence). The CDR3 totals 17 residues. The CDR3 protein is CASSPPTGGVLNTEAFF. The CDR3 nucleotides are TGTGCCAGCAGCCCTCCGACAGGGGGAGTTTTGAACACTGAAGCTTTCTTT.

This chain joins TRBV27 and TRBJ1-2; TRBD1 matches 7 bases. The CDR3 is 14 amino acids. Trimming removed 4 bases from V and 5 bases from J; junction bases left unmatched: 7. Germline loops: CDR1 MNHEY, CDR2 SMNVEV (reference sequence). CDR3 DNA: TGTGCCAGCAGTTACTCGGGACAGCCATATGGCTACACCTTC. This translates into CASSYSGQPYGYTF.

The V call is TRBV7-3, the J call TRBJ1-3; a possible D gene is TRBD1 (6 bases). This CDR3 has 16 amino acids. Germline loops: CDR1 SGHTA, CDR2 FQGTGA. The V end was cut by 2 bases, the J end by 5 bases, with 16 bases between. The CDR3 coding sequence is TGTGCCAGCAGCTTACCCGACAGGAGAAACCGAAACACCATATATTTT. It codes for CASSLPDRRNRNTIYF.

The CDR3 nucleotides are TGTGCCAGCAGCCAAGCGGTCGGGGGGCGCCCCGAGCAGTACTTC. This codes for CASSQAVGGRPEQYF. J is TRBJ2-7 and V is TRBV7-8; D is perhaps TRBD2 (7 bases). Germline-derived CDR1 and CDR2 are SGHVS and FQNEAQ. The V end lost 5 bases, the J end lost 6 bases, and 20 bases lay between the germline ends. This CDR3 has 15 amino acids.

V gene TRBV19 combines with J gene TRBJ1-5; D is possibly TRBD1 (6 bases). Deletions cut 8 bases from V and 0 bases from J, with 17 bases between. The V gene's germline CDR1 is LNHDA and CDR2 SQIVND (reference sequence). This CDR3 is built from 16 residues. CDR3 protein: CASSVLDSYSNQPQHF. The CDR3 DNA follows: TGTGCCAGTTCAGTATTGGACAGCTATAGCAATCAGCCCCAGCATTTT.

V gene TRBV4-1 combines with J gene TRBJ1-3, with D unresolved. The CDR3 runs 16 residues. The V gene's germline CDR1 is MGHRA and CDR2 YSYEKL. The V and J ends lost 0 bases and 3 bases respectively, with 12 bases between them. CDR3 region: CASSQDREGFGNTIYF. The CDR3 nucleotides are TGCGCCAGCAGCCAAGACCGTGAGGGATTTGGAAACACCATATATTTT.

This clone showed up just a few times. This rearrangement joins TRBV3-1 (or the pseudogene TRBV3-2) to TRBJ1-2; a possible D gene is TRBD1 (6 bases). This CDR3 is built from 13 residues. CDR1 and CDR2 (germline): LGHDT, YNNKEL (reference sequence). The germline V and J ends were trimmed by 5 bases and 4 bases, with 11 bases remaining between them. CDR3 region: CASSYGQSYGYTF. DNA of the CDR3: TGTGCCAGCAGCTACGGACAGAGCTATGGCTACACCTTC.

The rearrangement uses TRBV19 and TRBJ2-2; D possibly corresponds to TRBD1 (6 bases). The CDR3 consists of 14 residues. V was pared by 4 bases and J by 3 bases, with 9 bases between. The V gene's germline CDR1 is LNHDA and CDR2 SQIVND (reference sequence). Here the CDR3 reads CASSTRGDTGELFF. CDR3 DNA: TGTGCCAGTAGTACCAGGGGTGACACCGGGGAGCTGTTTTTT.

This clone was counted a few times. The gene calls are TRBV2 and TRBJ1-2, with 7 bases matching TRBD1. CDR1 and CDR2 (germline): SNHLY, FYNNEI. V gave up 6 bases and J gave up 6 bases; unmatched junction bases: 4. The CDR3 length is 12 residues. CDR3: CASRHRGNGYTF. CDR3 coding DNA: TGTGCCAGCAGGCACAGGGGAAATGGCTACACCTTC.

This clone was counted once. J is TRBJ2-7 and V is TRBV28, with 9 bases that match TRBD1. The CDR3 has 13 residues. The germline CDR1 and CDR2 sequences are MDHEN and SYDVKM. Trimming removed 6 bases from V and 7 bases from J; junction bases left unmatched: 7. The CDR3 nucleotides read TGTGCCAGCAGGTGGGACAGGGTCTCTGAGCAGTACTTC. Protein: CASRWDRVSEQYF.

CDR3 nucleotide sequence: TGTGCCAGCAGCTTACGGACAGGGGCCGCGCAAGAGACCCAGTACTTC. This sequence encodes CASSLRTGAAQETQYF. V is TRBV7-2 and J is TRBJ2-5; 9 bases are shared with TRBD1. This CDR3 has 16 residues. Germline V lookup: CDR1 SGHTA, CDR2 FQGNSA. The V gene end was trimmed by 2 bases and the J gene end by 2 bases; junction bases not matched to a gene: 6.

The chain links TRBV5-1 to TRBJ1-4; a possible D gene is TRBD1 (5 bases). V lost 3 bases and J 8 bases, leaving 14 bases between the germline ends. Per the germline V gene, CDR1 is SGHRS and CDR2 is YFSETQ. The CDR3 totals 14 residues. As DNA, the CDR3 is TGCGCCAGCAGCTGGAGGGGAGAAGAGGAAAAACTGTTTTTT. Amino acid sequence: CASSWRGEEEKLFF.

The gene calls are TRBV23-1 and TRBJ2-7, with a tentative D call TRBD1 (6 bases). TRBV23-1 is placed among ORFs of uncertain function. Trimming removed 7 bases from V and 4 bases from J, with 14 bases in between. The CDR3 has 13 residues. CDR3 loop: CASNGQQLYEQYF. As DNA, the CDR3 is TGCGCCAGCAACGGACAGCAACTTTACGAGCAGTACTTC.

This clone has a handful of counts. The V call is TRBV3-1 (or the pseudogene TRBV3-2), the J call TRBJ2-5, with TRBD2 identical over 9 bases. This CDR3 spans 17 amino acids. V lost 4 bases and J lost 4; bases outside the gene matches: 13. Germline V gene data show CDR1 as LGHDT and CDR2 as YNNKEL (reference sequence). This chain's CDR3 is CASSRSGGRFVGETQYF. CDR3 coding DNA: TGTGCCAGCAGCCGAAGCGGGGGGAGGTTTGTAGGAGAGACCCAGTACTTC.

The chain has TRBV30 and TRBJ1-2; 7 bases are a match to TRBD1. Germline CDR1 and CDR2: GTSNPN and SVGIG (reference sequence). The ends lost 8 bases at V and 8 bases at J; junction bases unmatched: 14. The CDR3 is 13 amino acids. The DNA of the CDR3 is TGTGCCGAGAGAACGAGGGGGCGAGAGGGCTACACCTTC. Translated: CAERTRGREGYTF.

CDR3 residues: CASSFEQDNSPLHF. The CDR3 nucleotides read TGTGCCAGCAGTTTTGAACAGGACAATTCACCCCTCCACTTT. This chain links TRBV28 with TRBJ1-6; D possibly corresponds to TRBD1 (5 bases). Per the germline V gene, CDR1 is MDHEN and CDR2 is SYDVKM. This CDR3 spans 14 amino acids. Between the trimmed V and J ends, which lost 3 bases and 7 bases, there was a span of 10 bases.

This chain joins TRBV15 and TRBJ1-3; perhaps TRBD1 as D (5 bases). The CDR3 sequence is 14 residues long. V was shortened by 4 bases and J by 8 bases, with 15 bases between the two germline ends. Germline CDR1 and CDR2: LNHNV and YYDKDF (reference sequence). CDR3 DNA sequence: TGTGCCACCAGCATAGAGATAGGGGCAGACACCATATATTTT. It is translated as CATSIEIGADTIYF.

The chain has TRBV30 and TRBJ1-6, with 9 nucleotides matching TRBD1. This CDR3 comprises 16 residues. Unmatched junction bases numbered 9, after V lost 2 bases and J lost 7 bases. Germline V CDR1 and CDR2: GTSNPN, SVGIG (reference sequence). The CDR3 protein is CAWSPYGQGKNSPLHF. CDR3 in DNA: TGTGCCTGGAGTCCCTACGGACAGGGGAAGAATTCACCCCTCCACTTT.

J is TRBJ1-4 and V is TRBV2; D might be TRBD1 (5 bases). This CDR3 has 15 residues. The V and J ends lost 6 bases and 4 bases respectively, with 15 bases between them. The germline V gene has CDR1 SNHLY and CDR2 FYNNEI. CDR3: CASSLMGDFNEKLFF. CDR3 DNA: TGTGCCAGCAGCCTCATGGGGGACTTTAATGAAAAACTGTTTTTT.

The CDR3 here is CASGRTSSDTQYF. In DNA, the CDR3 is TGTGCTAGTGGCCGGACTAGTTCGGATACGCAGTATTTT. The chain recombines TRBV12-5 with TRBJ2-3, with TRBD2 matching 7 bases. The trim removed 6 bases at V and 6 bases at J, leaving 6 bases unmatched. This CDR3 has 13 residues. Germline assignment: CDR1 LGHNT and CDR2 FRNRAP.

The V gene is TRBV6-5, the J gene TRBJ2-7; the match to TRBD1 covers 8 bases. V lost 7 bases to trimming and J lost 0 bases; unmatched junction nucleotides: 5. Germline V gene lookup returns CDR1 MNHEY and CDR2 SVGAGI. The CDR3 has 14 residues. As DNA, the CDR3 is TGTGCCAGCACCCGGACAGGGAGCTCCTACGAGCAGTACTTC. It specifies CASTRTGSSYEQYF.